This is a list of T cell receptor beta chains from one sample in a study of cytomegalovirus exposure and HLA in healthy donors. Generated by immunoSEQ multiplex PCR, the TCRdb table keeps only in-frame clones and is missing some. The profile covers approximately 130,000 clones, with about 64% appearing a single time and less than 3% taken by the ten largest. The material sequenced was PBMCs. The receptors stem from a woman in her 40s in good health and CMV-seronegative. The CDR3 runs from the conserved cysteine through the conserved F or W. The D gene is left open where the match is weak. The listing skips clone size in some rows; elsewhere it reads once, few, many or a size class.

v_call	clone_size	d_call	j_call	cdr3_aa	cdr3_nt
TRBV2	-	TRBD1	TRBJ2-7	CASSGGQGAYEQYF	TGTGCCAGCAGCGGGGGACAGGGGGCCTACGAGCAGTACTTC
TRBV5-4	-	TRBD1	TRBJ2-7	CASSATGGKSYEQYF	TGTGCCAGCAGCGCTACAGGGGGAAAGTCCTACGAGCAGTACTTC
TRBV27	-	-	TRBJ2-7	CASSFSASSYEQYF	TGTGCCAGCAGTTTCAGCGCAAGCTCCTACGAGCAGTACTTC
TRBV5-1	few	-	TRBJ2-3	CASSLVQGDTQYF	TGCGCCAGCAGCTTGGTTCAGGGGGATACGCAGTATTTT
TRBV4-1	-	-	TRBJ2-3	CASSQGLGLRVDTQYF	TGCGCCAGCAGCCAAGGACTGGGGCTTAGGGTCGATACGCAGTATTTT
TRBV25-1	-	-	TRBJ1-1	CASSDDTRLNTEAFF	TGTGCCAGCAGTGATGACACTAGATTGAACACTGAAGCTTTCTTT
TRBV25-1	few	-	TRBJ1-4	CASSESWDTPTTNEKLFF	TGTGCCAGCAGTGAATCATGGGACACCCCGACAACTAATGAAAAACTGTTTTTT
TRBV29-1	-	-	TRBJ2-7	CSVGAPSEQYF	TGCAGCGTTGGGGCCCCGTCGGAGCAGTACTTC
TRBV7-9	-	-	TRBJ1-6	CASSHPDNSNSPLHF	TGTGCCAGCAGCCACCCGGACAACTCTAATTCACCCCTCCACTTT
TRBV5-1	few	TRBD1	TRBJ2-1	CASGIQGREQFF	TGCGCCAGCGGCATACAGGGGCGGGAGCAGTTCTTC
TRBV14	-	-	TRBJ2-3	CASSQDVTDTQYF	TGTGCCAGCAGCCAAGACGTCACAGATACGCAGTATTTT
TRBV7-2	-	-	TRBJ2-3	CASSLAYLTDTQYF	TGTGCCAGCAGCTTAGCCTATCTCACAGATACGCAGTATTTT
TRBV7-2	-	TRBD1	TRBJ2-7	CASTHAQDQGEWYEQYF	TGTGCCAGCACCCATGCCCAAGATCAGGGGGAATGGTACGAGCAGTACTTC
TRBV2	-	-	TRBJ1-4	CASRAGETATNEKLFF	TGTGCCAGCAGGGCCGGGGAGACTGCCACTAATGAAAAACTGTTTTTT
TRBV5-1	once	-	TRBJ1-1	CASSLAGESPTEAFF	TGCGCCAGCAGCTTGGCAGGGGAGTCCCCCACTGAAGCTTTCTTT
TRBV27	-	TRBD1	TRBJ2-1	CASSLIGTGNNEQFF	TGTGCCAGCAGTCTAATCGGGACAGGTAACAATGAGCAGTTCTTC
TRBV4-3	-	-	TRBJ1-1	CASSQDLKTNTEAFF	TGCGCCAGCAGCCAAGATTTGAAAACTAACACCGAAGCTTTCTTT
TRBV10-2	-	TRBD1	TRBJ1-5	CASKRTGGDQPQHF	TGCGCCAGCAAGAGGACAGGGGGCGATCAGCCCCAGCATTTT
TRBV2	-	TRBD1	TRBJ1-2	CASSPRDRGDYGYTF	TGTGCCAGCTCCCCAAGGGACAGGGGGGACTATGGCTACACCTTC
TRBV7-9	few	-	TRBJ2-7	CASSRGYEQYF	TGTGCCAGCAGCCGGGGCTACGAGCAGTACTTC
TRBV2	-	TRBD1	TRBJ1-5	CASSSDTGVGGQPQHF	TGTGCCAGCAGCTCCGATACAGGGGTTGGCGGTCAGCCCCAGCATTTT
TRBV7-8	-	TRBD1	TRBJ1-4	CASSSTGTGYEKLFF	TGTGCCAGCAGTTCAACCGGGACAGGGTACGAAAAACTGTTTTTT
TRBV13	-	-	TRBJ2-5	CASSGRLSYQETQYF	TGTGCCAGCAGCGGCAGACTCTCGTACCAAGAGACCCAGTACTTC
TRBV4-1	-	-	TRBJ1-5	CASSPREYTSNQPQHF	TGCGCCAGCAGCCCCCGGGAGTACACTAGCAATCAGCCCCAGCATTTT
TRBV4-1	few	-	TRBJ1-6	CASSQEPVAPLHF	TGCGCCAGCAGCCAAGAGCCGGTTGCACCCCTCCACTTT
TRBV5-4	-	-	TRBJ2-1	CASSPRAGSYNEQFF	TGTGCCAGCAGCCCCCGGGCGGGGTCCTACAATGAGCAGTTCTTC
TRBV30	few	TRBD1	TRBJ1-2	CACTQGGIYGYTF	TGTGCCTGCACCCAGGGGGGCATCTATGGCTACACCTTC
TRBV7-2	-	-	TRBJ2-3	CASSPRVREGDTQYF	TGTGCCAGCAGCCCCCGGGTCCGTGAGGGAGATACGCAGTATTTT
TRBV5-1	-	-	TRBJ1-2	CASSLDPGSNYGYTF	TGCGCCAGCAGCTTGGACCCAGGATCTAACTATGGCTACACCTTC
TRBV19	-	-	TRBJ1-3	CASSFTGLPGNTIYF	TGTGCCAGTAGTTTTACAGGGCTACCTGGAAACACCATATATTTT
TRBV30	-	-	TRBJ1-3	CAWTKDSVSGNTIYF	TGTGCCTGGACCAAGGACAGTGTCTCTGGAAACACCATATATTTT
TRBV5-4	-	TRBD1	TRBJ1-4	CASSSDRGATNEKLFF	TGTGCCAGCAGTTCGGACAGGGGGGCAACTAATGAAAAACTGTTTTTT
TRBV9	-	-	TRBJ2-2	CASSVRTATGELFF	TGTGCCAGCAGCGTGCGAACAGCCACCGGGGAGCTGTTTTTT
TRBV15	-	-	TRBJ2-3	CATSRDYQADTQYF	TGTGCCACCAGCAGAGATTACCAGGCAGATACGCAGTATTTT
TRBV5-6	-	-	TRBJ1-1	CASSLWSAGGMNTEAFF	TGTGCCAGCAGCTTGTGGTCAGCTGGCGGTATGAACACTGAAGCTTTCTTT
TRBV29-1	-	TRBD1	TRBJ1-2	CSVGTGGYYGYTF	TGCAGCGTTGGGACAGGGGGATACTATGGCTACACCTTC
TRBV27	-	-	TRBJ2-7	CASSLRGRDEQYF	TGTGCCAGCAGTTTAAGGGGCAGGGACGAGCAGTACTTC
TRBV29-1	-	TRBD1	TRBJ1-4	CSVGTGPNEKLFF	TGCAGCGTAGGGACAGGGCCGAATGAAAAACTGTTTTTT
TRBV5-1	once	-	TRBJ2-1	CASSLAHEQFF	TGCGCCAGCAGCTTAGCACATGAGCAGTTCTTC
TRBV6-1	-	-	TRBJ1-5	CASSVASRIYSNQPQHF	TGTGCCAGCAGTGTCGCCAGCAGGATCTATAGCAATCAGCCCCAGCATTTT
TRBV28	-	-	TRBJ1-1	CASTEDSAGPEAFF	TGTGCCAGCACCGAGGACAGCGCCGGACCTGAAGCTTTCTTT
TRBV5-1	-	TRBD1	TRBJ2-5	CASSLGAGGAETQYF	TGCGCCAGCAGCTTGGGTGCAGGGGGCGCGGAGACCCAGTACTTC
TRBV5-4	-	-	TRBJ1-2	CASSPARTDNGYTF	TGTGCCAGCAGCCCCGCAAGGACAGATAATGGCTACACCTTC
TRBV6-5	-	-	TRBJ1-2	CAGSSPGQGKGYGYTF	TGTGCCGGCAGTTCGCCAGGGCAGGGAAAGGGGTATGGCTACACCTTC
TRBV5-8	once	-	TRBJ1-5	CASSLPPQRGNQPQHF	TGTGCCAGCAGCCTCCCACCCCAGAGGGGCAATCAGCCCCAGCATTTT
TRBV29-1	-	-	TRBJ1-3	CSVARQQESGNTIYF	TGCAGCGTTGCTAGGCAGCAAGAATCTGGAAACACCATATATTTT
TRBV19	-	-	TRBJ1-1	CASTRGGNTEAFF	TGTGCCAGTACTAGGGGGGGGAACACTGAAGCTTTCTTT
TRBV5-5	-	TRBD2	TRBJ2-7	CASSLSAGGWGSYEQYF	TGTGCCAGCAGCTTATCCGCGGGGGGTTGGGGCTCCTACGAGCAGTACTTC
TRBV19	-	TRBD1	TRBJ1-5	CASSADRALYQPQHF	TGTGCCAGTAGTGCAGACAGGGCACTTTATCAGCCCCAGCATTTT
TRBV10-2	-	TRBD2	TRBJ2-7	CASRGGGGGPAYEQYF	TGCGCCAGCAGAGGGGGGGGCGGGGGGCCCGCCTACGAGCAGTACTTC
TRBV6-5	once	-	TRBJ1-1	CASSSGGAGDTEAFF	TGTGCCAGCAGTTCGGGGGGGGCAGGGGACACTGAAGCTTTCTTT
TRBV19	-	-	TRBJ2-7	CASSKSERQETYEQYF	TGTGCCAGTAGTAAGAGTGAGAGACAGGAAACCTACGAGCAGTACTTC